This entry concerns a single TCR beta chain. Compared with germline, one end of the junction differs, possibly owing to a read error. The entry originates in a study of breast tumors, draining lymph nodes, adjacent tissues. This CDR3 has 11 residues. Germline V lookup: CDR1 MGHDK, CDR2 SYGVNS. Samples came from axillary lymph nodes draining the breast cancer. TCRdb independently ran MiXCR on the multiplex PCR reads; one entry per CDR3 protein. The data hold 190,000 or so distinct CDR3 sequences, with 31% observed a single time. This receptor was identified in a female donor with breast cancer. Some clones in this sample may be carry-over from other donors' samples. Sequences were obtained from axillary lymph node tissue. The chain carries TRBV25-1 and TRBJ1-1; no clear D. CDR3 sequence: CASTGVAEAFF. The CDR3, as DNA: TGTGCCAGCACCGGAGTGGCGGAAGCCTTCTTT. Drawing the rest from reference TRBV25-1 and TRBJ1-1, the complete variable domain is EADIYQTPRYLVIGTGKKITLECSQTMGHDKMYWYQQDPGMELHLIHYSYGVNSTEKGDLSSESTVSRIRTEHFPLTLESARPSHTSQYLCASTGVAEAFFGQGTRLTVV.